This T cell receptor (beta chain) comes out of a study of cytomegalovirus exposure and HLA in healthy donors. The study, taken as a whole, reports: For TCR beta chains, V- and J-gene trimming was later linked to a missense DCLRE1C variant. Per a prior analysis, the majority of TCR beta V segments were productive roughly 87% or roughly 30% of the time. The authors later found TCR association rates varying by HLA locus, with DRB1 most and HLA-C fewest. Likely technical artifact: a cluster of highly shared sequence variants.

The ends were cut back, 8 bases at V and 1 base at J, with 8 bases in the middle. The germline gives CDR1 SQVTM, CDR2 ANQGSEA. The CDR3 has 11 residues. This PCR relied on a set of 60 Vbeta primers and 13 Jbeta primers. TCRdb's copy holds only in-frame clones and misses some; the assay was immunoSEQ multiplex PCR. The repertoire has approximately 190,000 clones, about 86% of them found once; the top ten carry under 2%. A word on this clone: Its antigen is as yet unknown.

The chain is built from TRBV29-1 and TRBJ1-1; D is undetermined. This clonotype was sampled from a middle-aged man in good health and CMV-seropositive. Input material: PBMCs. The CDR3 region has the DNA TGCAGCCCCCACAGGAACACTGAAGCTTTCTTT. Translated: CSPHRNTEAFF. The full variable domain, with the rest looked up from reference TRBV29-1 and TRBJ1-1, is SAVISQKPSRDICQRGTSLTIQCQVDSQVTMMFWYRQQPGQSLTLIATANQGSEATYESGFVIDKFPISRPNLTFSTLTVSNMSPEDSSIYLCSPHRNTEAFFGQGTRLTVV.